This T cell receptor beta chain was profiled in a study of T cells after yellow fever vaccination. Study-wide results and caveats: Abundant clonotypes from the bulk population could contaminate FACS-sorted repertoires.

About this clonotype: Antigen: not known.

As TCR cDNA was made by 5'RACE template switching, a universal primer site and UMIs were added. In TCRdb, the 5' RACE reads were re-called with MiXCR into one record per CDR3 protein. The table includes 620,000 or so distinct CDR3 sequences, roughly a sixth detected once. This clonotype originated in a man younger than 35 who received the YFV17D yellow fever vaccine. The material sequenced was PBMCs, taken around 5 days after the first yellow fever vaccination.

CDR3 in amino acids: CASSLEAGSGGEQYF. CDR3 coding DNA: TGTGCCAGCAGCTTGGAGGCGGGATCGGGGGGCGAGCAGTACTTC. This chain connects TRBV5-4 to TRBJ2-7, with 7 bases aligning to TRBD2. The germline gives CDR1 SGHNT, CDR2 YYREEE (reference sequence). V gave up 0 bases and J gave up 6 bases; unmatched junction bases: 9. This CDR3 is 15 amino acids long.